Following are 27 T cell receptor beta chains from one sample sequenced in a study of sequential checkpoint blockade in melanoma. Here immunoSEQ multiplex PCR was the method, and the copy in TCRdb shows in-frame clones only, minus some. The sample has roughly 5,200 clones; 60% to 75% are singletons. Treatment given: randomized to nivolumab then ipilimumab (arm A) or the reverse (arm B). The sequenced sample was CD8+ T cells sorted from blood (inferred from file names), obtained from a patient given nivolumab and ipilimumab in sequence. Receptors were obtained from a human donor with melanoma.

The chain is built from TRBV7-9 and TRBJ1-6; 9 nucleotides agree with TRBD1. Trimming cost V 2 bases and J 11 bases; bases outside gene matches: 7. Germline lookup yields CDR1 SEHNR and CDR2 FQNEAQ (reference sequence). The CDR3 is made up of 15 amino acids. CDR3 nucleotide sequence: TGTGCCAGCAGCTTATCGGGACAGGGATGGGCACCCCTCCACTTT. It codes for CASSLSGQGWAPLHF.

Notes on this clone: Other DNA sequences of this sample code for an identical CDR3. The DNA of the CDR3 is TGTGCCAGCAGCGTAACAGGATCCTACAATGAGCAGTTCTTC. This translates into CASSVTGSYNEQFF. V usage is TRBV9 and J usage is TRBJ2-1, with TRBD1 as a possible D gene (5 bases). V lost 1 base and J 1 base, leaving 6 bases between the germline ends. Looked up from germline, CDR1 is SGDLS and CDR2 is YYNGEE. The CDR3 is made up of 14 amino acids.

The chain carries TRBV7-9 and TRBJ2-4; 8 nucleotides align to TRBD1. There are 16 residues in the CDR3. V lost 4 bases and J lost 4; bases outside the gene matches: 9. Germline V CDR1 and CDR2: SEHNR, FQNEAQ (reference sequence). The CDR3 DNA reads as TGTGCCAGCAGCTACCGCGGACAGGGAGGAAAAAACATTCAGTACTTC. Amino acids: CASSYRGQGGKNIQYF. The entire variable domain, with the rest obtained from reference TRBV7-9 and TRBJ2-4, is as follows: DTGVSQNPRHKITKRGQNVTFRCDPISEHNRLYWYRQTLGQGPEFLTYFQNEAQLEKSRLLSDRFSAERPKGSFSTLEIQRTEQGDSAMYLCASSYRGQGGKNIQYFGAGTRLSVL.

In this sample, this clone turned up a few times. The chain links TRBV6-6 to TRBJ2-1; TRBD2 might be the D (5 bases). The V gene lost 5 bases and the J gene lost 4 bases, with 9 bases spanning the gap. The CDR3 length is 13 residues. From germline, CDR1 is MNHNY and CDR2 SVGAGI (reference sequence). The CDR3 is CASSQSGYNEQFF. DNA for the CDR3: TGTGCCAGCAGTCAAAGCGGATACAATGAGCAGTTCTTC.

This chain links TRBV19 with TRBJ2-1; TRBD2 agrees at 12 bases. Germline V gene sequence: CDR1 LNHDA, CDR2 SQIVND (reference sequence). J gave up 7 bases and V 5 bases, and 6 bases lay outside the gene matches. The CDR3 covers 15 residues. CDR3 coding DNA: TGTGCCAGTAGTCAGACTAGCGGGGGCTTAAATGAGCAGTTCTTC. Residues: CASSQTSGGLNEQFF.

The chain joins TRBV9 to TRBJ2-1, with TRBD2 matching over 10 bases. The CDR3 is 17 residues long. Germline CDR1 and CDR2: SGDLS and YYNGEE. The ends lost 0 bases at V and 8 bases at J; junction bases unmatched: 11. CDR3 sequence: CASSVGASGSWSDEQFF. CDR3 bases: TGTGCCAGCAGCGTAGGTGCTAGCGGGAGTTGGTCGGATGAGCAGTTCTTC. Variable domain in full (rest from reference TRBV9 and TRBJ2-1): DSGVTQTPKHLITATGQRVTLRCSPRSGDLSVYWYQQSLDQGLQFLIQYYNGEERAKGNILERFSAQQFPDLHSELNLSSLELGDSALYFCASSVGASGSWSDEQFFGPGTRLTVL.

This chain's CDR3 is CASSSGGGPMGEQYF. CDR3 sequence (DNA): TGTGCCAGCAGCTCTGGAGGGGGCCCCATGGGGGAGCAGTACTTC. The V gene is TRBV9, the J gene TRBJ2-7; maybe TRBD1 (7 bases). Germline CDR1 and CDR2: SGDLS and YYNGEE. Trimming took off 4 bases at V and 7 bases at J, with 21 bases between the two ends. The CDR3 sequence is 15 residues long.

The chain links TRBV6-1 to TRBJ2-7; D perhaps matches TRBD1 (6 bases). Trimming pared 5 bases from V and 0 bases from J, leaving 8 bases between. This CDR3 spans 13 amino acids. Germline values: CDR1 MNHNS, CDR2 SASEGT. This CDR3 is CASSHRDSYEQYF. Written as DNA, the CDR3 is TGTGCCAGCAGTCACAGGGACTCCTACGAGCAGTACTTC.

This chain joins TRBV7-9 and TRBJ1-4; TRBD1 aligns across 9 bases. CDR3 size: 15 residues. J was trimmed by 6 bases and V by 6 bases; bases with no gene match: 8. Germline CDR1 SEHNR, CDR2 FQNEAQ (reference sequence). Written as DNA, the CDR3 is TGTGCCAGCAGTCCCAACAGGGGGCGTGATGAAAAACTGTTTTTT. It encodes CASSPNRGRDEKLFF.

The chain uses TRBV2 and TRBJ2-1, with 10 positions matching TRBD1. The CDR3 loop spans 16 amino acids. From germline, CDR1 is SNHLY and CDR2 FYNNEI. Trimming took 6 bases from V and 0 from J; bases not matched to a gene: 5. The DNA for the CDR3 is TGTGCCAGCAGAGGGACAGGGGAACGCTCCTACAATGAGCAGTTCTTC. This translates into CASRGTGERSYNEQFF.

The rearrangement links TRBV6-5 to TRBJ2-7, with TRBD1 identical over 7 bases. This CDR3 comprises 13 residues. V lost 7 bases and J lost 5; bases outside the gene matches: 8. Germline lookup yields CDR1 MNHEY and CDR2 SVGAGI. CDR3 region: CASMGQNGDEQYF. The CDR3 nucleotides read TGTGCCAGCATGGGACAGAACGGGGACGAGCAGTACTTC.

The CDR3 sequence: CASTLTTSGELFF. CDR3 nucleotides: TGTGCCAGCACACTCACCACCTCCGGGGAGCTGTTTTTT. The V gene is TRBV5-4, the J gene TRBJ2-2, with D hard to call. The CDR3 covers 13 residues. Trimming cost V 6 bases and J 6 bases, with 12 bases left between them. CDR1 is SGHNT, CDR2 YYREEE, per germline (reference sequence).

This clone was picked up one time. The chain has TRBV27 and TRBJ2-7; D is unclear. This CDR3 has 14 amino acids. CDR1 MNHEY and CDR2 SMNVEV come from the germline V gene (reference sequence). V was trimmed by 3 bases and J by 0 bases, leaving 9 bases between them. CDR3 loop: CASSFGRSSYEQYF. The CDR3 DNA reads as TGTGCCAGCAGTTTTGGTCGGAGCTCCTACGAGCAGTACTTC.

J is TRBJ2-3 and V is TRBV7-9; 11 bases are shared with TRBD1. The CDR3 runs to 15 residues. Germline CDR1 reads SEHNR; CDR2 reads FQNEAQ (reference sequence). V lost 2 bases, J lost 4 bases, and 2 bases stayed unmatched. This chain's CDR3 is CASSLWDRGSDTQYF. The CDR3 bases are TGTGCCAGCAGCTTATGGGACAGGGGGTCAGATACGCAGTATTTT.

This clone was seen a handful of times. The gene calls are TRBV5-6 and TRBJ1-1, with TRBD1 as a possible D gene (5 bases). Germline V gene sequence: CDR1 SGHDT, CDR2 YYEEEE. The V end lost 0 bases, the J end lost 0 bases, and 15 bases lay between the germline ends. The CDR3 consists of 17 residues. CDR3 protein: CASSLDGPAGLNTEAFF. For the CDR3, the DNA is TGTGCCAGCAGCTTGGATGGTCCGGCAGGGTTGAACACTGAAGCTTTCTTT.

The chain uses TRBV7-2 and TRBJ2-6; 7 bases are a match to TRBD2. The CDR3 loop spans 18 amino acids. The V gene's germline CDR1 is SGHTA and CDR2 FQGNSA. V dropped 1 base and J dropped 2; count of bases not matched to a gene: 8. The DNA of the CDR3 is TGTGCCAGCAGCTTAGACGGGGCGGGAGTCGCTGGGGCCAACGTCCTGACTTTC. Its translation is CASSLDGAGVAGANVLTF.

By sample share, this clone is medium-sized (0.01 to 0.1%). The chain employs TRBV27 and TRBJ1-1, with 7 bases lining up with TRBD1. Losses at the gene ends were 6 bases for V and 9 bases for J; bases not matched to a gene: 13. The CDR3 totals 14 residues. Per germline, CDR1 MNHEY and CDR2 SMNVEV (reference sequence). CDR3 nucleotides: TGTGCCAGCAGCCCTTGGGGGGCGGGACAGAAAGCTTTCTTT. Translation gives CASSPWGAGQKAFF.

J is TRBJ2-7 and V is TRBV11-2; TRBD1 agrees at 8 bases. V was pared by 5 bases and J by 3 bases, with 3 bases of the junction left unmatched. Germline V gene lookup returns CDR1 SGHAT and CDR2 FQNNGV. The CDR3 consists of 13 residues. CDR3 protein: CASSPGTGYEQYF. DNA of the CDR3: TGTGCCAGCAGCCCCGGGACAGGCTACGAGCAGTACTTC.

This sequence joins TRBV7-3 and TRBJ2-4; 9 bases map to TRBD2. The junction had 3 bases not matched to a gene; V was cut back by 0 bases and J by 0 bases. The CDR3 spans 17 residues. The germline CDR1 and CDR2 sequences are SGHTA and FQGTGA. The CDR3 spells CASSLTGGRVAKNIQYF. The CDR3 DNA follows: TGTGCCAGCAGCTTAACAGGCGGGAGGGTAGCCAAAAACATTCAGTACTTC.

The rearrangement links TRBV27 to TRBJ2-7; D not certain. The germline V gene encodes CDR1 MNHEY and CDR2 SMNVEV (reference sequence). The length of the CDR3 is 13 residues. V shed 0 bases and J shed 2 bases, with 5 bases lying between them. The CDR3 DNA sequence: TGTGCCAGCAGTTTATCTATCGCCTACGAGCAGTACTTC. Its translation is CASSLSIAYEQYF.

The CDR3 nucleotides are TGTGCCAGCAGCTTAAGGAGCGGTCCCACAGGGGGCGACACCGGGGAGCTGTTTTTT. Protein product: CASSLRSGPTGGDTGELFF. The V gene is TRBV7-6, the J gene TRBJ2-2, with TRBD1 identical over 9 bases. The CDR3 totals 19 residues. Losses at the gene ends were 2 bases for V and 3 bases for J; bases not matched to a gene: 13. Per the germline V gene, CDR1 is SGHVS and CDR2 is FNYEAQ.

This sequence joins TRBV7-8 and TRBJ1-2; 9 bases fit TRBD1. In germline, CDR1 is SGHVS, CDR2 FQNEAQ. The CDR3 covers 17 residues. With 4 bases clipped from V and 2 bases from J, the junction kept 11 bases outside the gene matches. CDR3 sequence: CASSYPGQGGQNYGYTF. The CDR3 coding sequence is TGTGCCAGCAGCTACCCGGGACAGGGAGGACAAAACTATGGCTACACCTTC. Variable domain in full (rest from reference TRBV7-8 and TRBJ1-2): GAGVSQSPRYKVAKRGQDVALRCDPISGHVSLFWYQQALGQGPEFLTYFQNEAQLDKSGLPSDRFFAERPEGSVSTLKIQRTQQEDSAVYLCASSYPGQGGQNYGYTFGSGTRLTVV.

V is TRBV14 and J is TRBJ2-5; no definite D call. The CDR3 length is 13 residues. Germline CDR1 and CDR2: SGHDN and FVKESK. Deletions cut 2 bases from V and 5 bases from J, with 9 bases between. CDR3 DNA sequence: TGTGCCAGCAGCCAACACAGTTGGGAGACCCAGTACTTC. Its translation is CASSQHSWETQYF.

The V gene is TRBV28, the J gene TRBJ2-1; no clear D gene. Germline-derived CDR1 and CDR2 are MDHEN and SYDVKM. Trimming stripped 6 bases from V and 4 bases from J, with 7 bases between. This CDR3 is built from 12 residues. CDR3 loop: CASSFRYNEQFF. CDR3 coding DNA: TGTGCCAGCAGCTTCCGGTACAATGAGCAGTTCTTC.

This clone ranks as medium-sized (0.01 to 0.1%). The V gene is TRBV6-5, the J gene TRBJ2-7, with D possibly TRBD2 on 6 matching bases. This CDR3 comprises 14 residues. V gave up 5 bases and J gave up 7 bases, with 18 bases separating them. Germline lookup yields CDR1 MNHEY and CDR2 SVGAGI. For the CDR3, the DNA is TGTGCCAGCAGTGACCCGGGACTCTCCGGGGAGCAGTACTTC. It is translated as CASSDPGLSGEQYF.

V gene TRBV6-6 combines with J gene TRBJ2-5, with TRBD2 as a possible D gene (5 bases). The germline V gene encodes CDR1 MNHNY and CDR2 SVGAGI (reference sequence). V shed 6 bases and J shed 5 bases, with 19 bases lying between them. CDR3 length: 15 residues. CDR3 coding DNA: TGTGCCAGCAGCTATAGTCGTCGGGAAGGGGAGACCCAGTACTTC. This sequence encodes CASSYSRREGETQYF.

In its sample, this clone was seen a few times. V and J are TRBV9 and TRBJ2-3; D might be TRBD1 (6 bases). CDR3 length: 16 amino acids. The V gene lost 3 bases and the J gene lost 0 bases, with 14 bases spanning the gap. CDR1 is SGDLS, CDR2 YYNGEE, per germline. The CDR3 sequence is CASSGTGSGSTDTQYF. The CDR3 nucleotides are TGTGCCAGCAGCGGAACAGGGTCTGGAAGCACAGATACGCAGTATTTT.